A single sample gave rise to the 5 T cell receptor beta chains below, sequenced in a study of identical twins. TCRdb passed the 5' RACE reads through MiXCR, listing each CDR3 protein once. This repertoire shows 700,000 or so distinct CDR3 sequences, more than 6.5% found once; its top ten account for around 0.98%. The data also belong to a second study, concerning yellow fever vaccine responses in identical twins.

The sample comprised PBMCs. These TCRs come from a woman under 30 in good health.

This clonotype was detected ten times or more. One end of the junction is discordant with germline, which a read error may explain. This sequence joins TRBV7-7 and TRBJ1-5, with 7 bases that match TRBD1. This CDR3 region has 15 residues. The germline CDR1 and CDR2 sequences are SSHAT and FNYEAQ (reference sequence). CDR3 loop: CASSPGQTSNQPQHF. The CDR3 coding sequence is TGTGCTAGCAGCCCGGGACAGACCAGCAATCAGCCCCAGCATTTT.

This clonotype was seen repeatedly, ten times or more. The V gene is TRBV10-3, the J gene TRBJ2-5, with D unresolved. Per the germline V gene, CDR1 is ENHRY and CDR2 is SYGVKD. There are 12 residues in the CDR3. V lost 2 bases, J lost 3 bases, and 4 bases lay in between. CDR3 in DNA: TGTGCCATCAGTGAGCAGGAAGAGACCCAGTACTTC. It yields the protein CAISEQEETQYF.

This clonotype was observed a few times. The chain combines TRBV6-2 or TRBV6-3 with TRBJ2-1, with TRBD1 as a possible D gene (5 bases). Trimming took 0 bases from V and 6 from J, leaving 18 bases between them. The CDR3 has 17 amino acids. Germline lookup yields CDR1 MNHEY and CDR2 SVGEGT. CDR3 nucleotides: TGTGCCAGCAGTTACTCGTTCGGGCCCAGGGTCGGCAATGAGCAGTTCTTC. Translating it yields CASSYSFGPRVGNEQFF.

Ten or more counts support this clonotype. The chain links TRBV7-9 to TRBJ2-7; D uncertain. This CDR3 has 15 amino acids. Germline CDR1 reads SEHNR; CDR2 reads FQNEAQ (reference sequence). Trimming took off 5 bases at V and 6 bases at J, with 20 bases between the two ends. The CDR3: CASSPQRSGIGEQYF. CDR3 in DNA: TGTGCCAGCAGCCCGCAGAGATCAGGTATTGGCGAGCAGTACTTC.

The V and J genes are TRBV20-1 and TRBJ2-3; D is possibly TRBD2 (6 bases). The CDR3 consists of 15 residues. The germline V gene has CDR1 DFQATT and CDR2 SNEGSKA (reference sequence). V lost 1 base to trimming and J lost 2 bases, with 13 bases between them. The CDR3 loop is CSARVVLGLTDTQYF. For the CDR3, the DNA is TGCAGTGCTAGAGTCGTCCTGGGACTCACAGATACGCAGTATTTT.